This T cell receptor (beta chain) was sequenced for a study of shared clonotypes between healthy human individuals. The assay was immunoSEQ multiplex PCR, and TCRdb's table has in-frame clones only and misses some. Of about 2 million clones detected, 90% to 95% appear once; the ten largest clones hold 0.1% to 0.15%. With 0 bases removed from V and 9 bases from J, the gap between germline ends came to 17 bases. The CDR3 spans 15 residues. Germline-derived CDR1 and CDR2 are LGHNA and YSLEER. The material sequenced was naive CD4+ T cells sorted from blood. As for subset: CD45RA+ positively selected. The V gene is TRBV4-3, the J gene TRBJ2-5; unclear D gene. The receptor comes from a man between 18 and 29 years old in good health. The CDR3 DNA is TGCGCCAGCAGCCAAGATGGCGGCTCCTTTGGGGCCCAGTACTTC. This sequence encodes CASSQDGGSFGAQYF.